The 14 T cell receptor beta chains below all came from one sample that was sequenced in a study of blood T cell repertoires in COVID-19. Using immunoSEQ multiplex PCR, the repertoire was profiled, and TCRdb retains in-frame clones only, with some absent. The sample lists roughly 150,000 clones; roughly 78% were seen once. Sequenced material: PBMCs or T cells enriched from blood (not recorded which). These receptors were taken from a woman in her seventies in a cohort exposed to, infected with or recovered from COVID-19 (not recorded which).

The chain is built from TRBV6-2 or TRBV6-3 and TRBJ2-7, with no clear D. V lost 2 bases and J lost 4, with 9 bases in between. The CDR3 runs 13 residues. Germline assignment: CDR1 MNHEY and CDR2 SVGEGT. For the CDR3, the DNA is TGTGCCAGCAGTTACGTGGGCAAGTACGAGCAGTACTTC. It codes for CASSYVGKYEQYF.

The chain links TRBV6-2 or TRBV6-3 to TRBJ2-1; 9 bases map to TRBD2. Germline trimming cut 6 bases from V and 7 bases from J; bases unmatched to any gene: 22. Per the germline V gene, CDR1 is MNHEY and CDR2 is SVGEGT. The CDR3 length is 19 residues. The CDR3 nucleotides are TGTGCCAGCAGCCCTCTGGAGGCGGGAGGGATCCGCGGCTTAAATGAGCAGTTCTTC. The encoded protein is CASSPLEAGGIRGLNEQFF.

This chain joins TRBV5-4 and TRBJ2-2; D gene unclear. This CDR3 spans 13 amino acids. Germline V gene lookup returns CDR1 SGHNT and CDR2 YYREEE (reference sequence). With 0 bases removed from V and 5 bases from J, the gap between germline ends came to 5 bases. The CDR3 nucleotides read TGTGCCAGCAGCTTGGCCCGGACCGGGGAGCTGTTTTTT. Translated: CASSLARTGELFF. Supplemented by reference TRBV5-4 and TRBJ2-2, the full variable domain reads ETGVTQSPTHLIKTRGQQVTLRCSSQSGHNTVSWYQQALGQGPQFIFQYYREEENGRGNFPPRFSGLQFPNYSSELNVNALELDDSALYLCASSLARTGELFFGEGSRLTVL.

The V and J genes are TRBV7-8 and TRBJ2-1, with 7 bases matching TRBD2. V gave up 1 base and J gave up 0 bases; unmatched junction bases: 3. Germline lookup yields CDR1 SGHVS and CDR2 FQNEAQ. This CDR3 region has 16 residues. The CDR3 DNA follows: TGTGCCAGCAGCTTAGTGGGGGGGAGCTCCTACAATGAGCAGTTCTTC. This codes for CASSLVGGSSYNEQFF. Full variable domain (missing parts from reference TRBV7-8 and TRBJ2-1): GAGVSQSPRYKVAKRGQDVALRCDPISGHVSLFWYQQALGQGPEFLTYFQNEAQLDKSGLPSDRFFAERPEGSVSTLKIQRTQQEDSAVYLCASSLVGGSSYNEQFFGPGTRLTVL.

The V gene is TRBV12-5, the J gene TRBJ1-5; 7 bases map to TRBD1. The length of the CDR3 is 16 residues. Germline CDR1 reads LGHNT; CDR2 reads FRNRAP. Trimming cost V 3 bases and J 7 bases; bases outside gene matches: 12. CDR3 sequence reads: CASGFAGTWDSQPQHF. CDR3 in DNA: TGTGCTAGTGGTTTTGCGGGGACCTGGGACAGCCAGCCCCAGCATTTT.

The chain joins TRBV7-2 to TRBJ1-1; no firm D call. The CDR3 sequence is 12 residues long. Germline lookup yields CDR1 SGHTA and CDR2 FQGNSA. Trimming left V 4 bases short and J 7 bases short, with 10 bases between. The CDR3 region is CASSSRELEAFF. The CDR3 region has the DNA TGTGCCAGCAGCTCCCGGGAGCTTGAAGCTTTCTTT. Using reference TRBV7-2 and TRBJ1-1 for the parts outside the CDR3, the full variable domain is GAGVSQSPSNKVTEKGKDVELRCDPISGHTALYWYRQSLGQGLEFLIYFQGNSAPDKSGLPSDRFSAERTGGSVSTLTIQRTQQEDSAVYLCASSSRELEAFFGQGTRLTVV.

The chain employs TRBV7-8 and TRBJ1-4; TRBD1 aligns across 9 bases. V was pared by 5 bases and J by 6 bases, with 7 bases of the junction left unmatched. CDR1 SGHVS and CDR2 FQNEAQ come from the germline V gene. CDR3 length: 15 residues. The CDR3 here is CASSLWGTGYEKLFF. The CDR3 region has the DNA TGTGCCAGCAGCCTATGGGGGACAGGGTATGAAAAACTGTTTTTT. Based on the CDR3 plus reference TRBV7-8 and TRBJ1-4, the full variable domain is GAGVSQSPRYKVAKRGQDVALRCDPISGHVSLFWYQQALGQGPEFLTYFQNEAQLDKSGLPSDRFFAERPEGSVSTLKIQRTQQEDSAVYLCASSLWGTGYEKLFFGSGTQLSVL.

J is TRBJ1-3 and V is TRBV15; D gene uncertain. Germline V lookup: CDR1 LNHNV, CDR2 YYDKDF (reference sequence). The CDR3 spans 17 residues. V was cut by 4 bases and J by 4 bases, with 20 bases left in between. CDR3 protein: CATSKSGGRPEGNTIYF. Here the CDR3 DNA reads TGTGCCACCAGCAAAAGCGGAGGGAGACCCGAGGGAAACACCATATATTTT.

This chain connects TRBV18 to TRBJ2-7, with a weak D call TRBD1 (6 bases). Germline CDR1 KGHSH, CDR2 LQKENI. The CDR3 runs 16 residues. The V and J ends lost 1 base and 4 bases respectively, with 17 bases between them. The CDR3 loop reads CASSPQPTGTGYEQYF. The CDR3 DNA follows: TGTGCCAGCTCACCACAGCCCACAGGGACGGGTTACGAGCAGTACTTC. The whole variable domain, filled in from reference TRBV18 and TRBJ2-7, reads NAGVMQNPRHLVRRRGQEARLRCSPMKGHSHVYWYRQLPEEGLKFMVYLQKENIIDESGMPKERFSAEFPKEGPSILRIQQVVRGDSAAYFCASSPQPTGTGYEQYFGPGTRLTVT.

This chain joins TRBV7-8 and TRBJ1-2, with D unclear. Trimming cost V 1 base and J 0 bases, with 18 bases left between them. This CDR3 spans 18 amino acids. Germline V gives CDR1 SGHVS, CDR2 FQNEAQ. Here the CDR3 reads CASSLVFGGLNANYGYTF. The CDR3 bases are TGTGCCAGCAGCTTAGTTTTCGGCGGCCTCAATGCTAACTATGGCTACACCTTC.

The chain employs TRBV11-1 and TRBJ2-2; 7 positions match TRBD1. J lost 2 bases, V lost 3 bases, and 3 bases had no gene match. This CDR3 has 15 residues. Per germline, CDR1 SGHAT and CDR2 FQDESV (reference sequence). The CDR3 DNA reads as TGTGCCAGCAGCTTTGGGGACAGAAACACCGGGGAGCTGTTTTTT. Amino acid sequence: CASSFGDRNTGELFF.

V gene TRBV6-4 combines with J gene TRBJ1-1; D is perhaps TRBD1 (5 bases). V shed 6 bases and J shed 4 bases, with 18 bases lying between them. This CDR3 has 15 residues. Germline V gene lookup returns CDR1 MRHNA and CDR2 SNTAGT. In DNA form, the CDR3 reads TGTGCCAGCAGGGGTGGCAGGGCAGGTAGCACTGAAGCTTTCTTT. It codes for CASRGGRAGSTEAFF.

The CDR3 DNA reads TGTGCCAGCAGCCCAGGACAGGCCATGACTTCACCCCTCCACTTT. This sequence encodes CASSPGQAMTSPLHF. The genes are TRBV6-6 and TRBJ1-6; 7 bases align to TRBD1. This CDR3 is built from 15 residues. CDR1 MNHNY and CDR2 SVGAGI come from the germline V gene (reference sequence). J gave up 9 bases and V 6 bases, and 11 bases lay outside the gene matches.

The genes are TRBV6-5 and TRBJ1-5; 7 nucleotides match TRBD1. CDR1 and CDR2 (germline): MNHEY, SVGAGI. V gave up 10 bases and J gave up 4 bases; unmatched junction bases: 7. The CDR3 runs 13 residues. CDR3 nucleotide sequence: TGTGCCACCAGGACAGGAGTTAATCAGCCCCAGCATTTT. This translates into CATRTGVNQPQHF.